Below, one T cell receptor beta chain is given with its context. This specimen includes other DNA sequences encoding the same CDR3. The entry originates in a study of blood T cell repertoires in COVID-19. The CDR3 contains 16 residues. V was clipped by 1 base and J by 6 bases; unmatched bases: 6. CDR1 and CDR2 (germline): LGHDT, YNNKEL (reference sequence). In the original workflow: Amplification of reference gene primers was used by the study to estimate nucleated cell counts. Clones were sequenced by immunoSEQ multiplex PCR, and TCRdb holds only the in-frame ones, with some missing. The V and J calls and clone size are taken from that table; D and trimming were inferred from the DNA. The sample lists about 160,000 clones, 84% occurring once.

The rearrangement links TRBV3-1 (or the pseudogene TRBV3-2) to TRBJ1-5; 10 bases align to TRBD1. Sequencing was carried out using peripheral blood. The TCR was taken from a woman older than 75 with acute or convalescent COVID-19. This CDR3 is CASSQGDRGSSQPQHF. The CDR3 bases are TGTGCCAGCAGCCAAGGGGACAGGGGATCCTCTCAGCCCCAGCATTTT.